This passage covers 7 T cell receptor beta chains from one sample sequenced in a study of blood T cell repertoires in COVID-19. Profiling relied on immunoSEQ multiplex PCR, and the TCRdb table lists in-frame clones only, not all of them. In the table there are 68,000 or so clones, over 75% of which are singletons. Sequences were obtained from peripheral blood. These receptors were obtained from a man aged 50-59 years with acute or convalescent COVID-19.

This chain joins TRBV2 and TRBJ1-6; 7 bases fit TRBD1. Germline CDR1 reads SNHLY; CDR2 reads FYNNEI. CDR3 length: 14 amino acids. V was clipped by 6 bases and J by 9 bases; unmatched bases: 8. The CDR3 nucleotides read TGTGCCAGCAGGAGACAGGGTTTCTCTTCACCCCTCCACTTT. Its protein product is CASRRQGFSSPLHF.

The chain recombines TRBV27 with TRBJ2-3; 11 positions agree with TRBD1. This CDR3 is built from 19 residues. V shed 5 bases, J shed 5 bases, and the junction held 18 bases outside the gene matches. Germline V gives CDR1 MNHEY, CDR2 SMNVEV (reference sequence). CDR3 nucleotide sequence: TGTGCCAGCAGTCCGACGGACAGGGGGCGCGAGTTGCCCAAAGATACGCAGTATTTT. Residues: CASSPTDRGRELPKDTQYF.

This chain connects TRBV7-6 to TRBJ2-5; possibly TRBD2 for D (6 bases). The length of the CDR3 is 13 residues. The V and J ends lost 4 bases and 5 bases respectively, with 11 bases between them. Germline V gene data show CDR1 as SGHVS and CDR2 as FNYEAQ. CDR3 protein: CASSSGVRETQYF. In DNA, the CDR3 is TGTGCCAGCAGCTCGGGAGTCCGGGAGACCCAGTACTTC.

The CDR3: CASSPGGESGNTIYF. For the CDR3, the DNA is TGTGCCAGCTCACCTGGGGGCGAATCTGGAAACACCATATATTTT. The chain carries TRBV18 and TRBJ1-3; TRBD1 is a possible D gene (6 bases). Germline values: CDR1 KGHSH, CDR2 LQKENI. This CDR3 is built from 15 residues. V was shortened by 3 bases and J by 1 base, with 10 bases between the two germline ends.

The V call is TRBV20-1, the J call TRBJ2-5, with no clear D. CDR1 and CDR2 from the germline V gene are DFQATT and SNEGSKA (reference sequence). This CDR3 region has 11 residues. Trimming left V 5 bases short and J 1 base short, with 5 bases between. CDR3 sequence: CSALLQETQYF. The DNA of the CDR3 is TGCAGTGCTCTCCTCCAAGAGACCCAGTACTTC.

J is TRBJ1-1 and V is TRBV19, with 8 bases identical to TRBD1. CDR3 length: 15 amino acids. Germline V gene sequence: CDR1 LNHDA, CDR2 SQIVND (reference sequence). The junction had 7 bases not matched to a gene; V was cut back by 7 bases and J by 0 bases. CDR3 region: CASTSGTGLNTEAFF. Written as DNA, the CDR3 is TGTGCCAGTACATCCGGGACAGGCCTGAACACTGAAGCTTTCTTT.

The gene calls are TRBV2 and TRBJ2-3, with 7 nucleotides matching TRBD1. Germline assignment: CDR1 SNHLY and CDR2 FYNNEI. The CDR3 length is 13 residues. V gave up 6 bases and J gave up 5 bases; unmatched junction bases: 5. This CDR3 is CASSGAGGDTQYF. CDR3 sequence (DNA): TGTGCCAGCAGCGGGGCAGGGGGAGATACGCAGTATTTT.